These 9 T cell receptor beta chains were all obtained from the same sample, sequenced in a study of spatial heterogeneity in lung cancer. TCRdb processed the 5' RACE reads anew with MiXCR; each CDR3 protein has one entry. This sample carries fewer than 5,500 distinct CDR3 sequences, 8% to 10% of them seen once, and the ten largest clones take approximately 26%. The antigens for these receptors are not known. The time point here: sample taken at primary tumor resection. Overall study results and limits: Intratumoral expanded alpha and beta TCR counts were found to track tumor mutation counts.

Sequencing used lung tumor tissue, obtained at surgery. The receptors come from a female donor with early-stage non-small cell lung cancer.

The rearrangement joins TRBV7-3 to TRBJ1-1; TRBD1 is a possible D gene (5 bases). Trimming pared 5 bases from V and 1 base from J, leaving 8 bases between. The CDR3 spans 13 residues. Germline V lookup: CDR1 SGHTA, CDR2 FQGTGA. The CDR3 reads CASSLGQNTEAFF. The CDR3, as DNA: TGTGCCAGCAGCCTAGGACAGAACACTGAAGCTTTCTTT. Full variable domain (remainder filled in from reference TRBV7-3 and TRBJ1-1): GAGVSQTPSNKVTEKGKYVELRCDPISGHTALYWYRQSLGQGPEFLIYFQGTGAADDSGLPNDRFFAVRPEGSVSTLKIQRTERGDSAVYLCASSLGQNTEAFFGQGTRLTVV.

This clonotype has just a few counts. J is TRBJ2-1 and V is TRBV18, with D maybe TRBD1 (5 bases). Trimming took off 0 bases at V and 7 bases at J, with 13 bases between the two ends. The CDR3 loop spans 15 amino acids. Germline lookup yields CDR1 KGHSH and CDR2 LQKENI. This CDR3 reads CASSPPSRGWNEQFF. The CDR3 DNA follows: TGTGCCAGCTCACCACCGTCAAGGGGATGGAATGAGCAGTTCTTC.

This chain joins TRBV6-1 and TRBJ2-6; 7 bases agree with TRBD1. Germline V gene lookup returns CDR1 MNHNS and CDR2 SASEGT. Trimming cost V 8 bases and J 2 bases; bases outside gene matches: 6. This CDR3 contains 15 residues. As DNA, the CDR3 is TGTGCCAGCCTCCGACAGGGAGCTGGGGCCAACGTCCTGACTTTC. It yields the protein CASLRQGAGANVLTF.

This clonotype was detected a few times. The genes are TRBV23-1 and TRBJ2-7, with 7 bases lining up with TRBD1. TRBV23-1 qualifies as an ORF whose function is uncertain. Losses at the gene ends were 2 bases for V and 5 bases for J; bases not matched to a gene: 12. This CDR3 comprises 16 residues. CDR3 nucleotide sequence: TGCGCCAGCAGTCAAATTTCTGGCGGACAGGCCCACGAGCAGTACTTC. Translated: CASSQISGGQAHEQYF.

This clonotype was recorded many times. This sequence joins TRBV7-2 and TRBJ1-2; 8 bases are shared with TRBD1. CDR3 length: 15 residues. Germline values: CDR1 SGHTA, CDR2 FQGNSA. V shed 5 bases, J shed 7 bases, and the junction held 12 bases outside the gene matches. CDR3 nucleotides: TGTGCCAGCAGCCCCGGGACAGGCCTATCTGGTGGCTACACCTTC. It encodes CASSPGTGLSGGYTF.

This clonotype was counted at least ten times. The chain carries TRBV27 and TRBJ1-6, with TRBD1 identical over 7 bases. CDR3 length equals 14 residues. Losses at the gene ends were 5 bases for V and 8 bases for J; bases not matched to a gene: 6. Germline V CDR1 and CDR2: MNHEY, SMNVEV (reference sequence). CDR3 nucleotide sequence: TGTGCCAGCAGTCGAAGACAGGGTCATTCACCCCTCCACTTT. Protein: CASSRRQGHSPLHF.

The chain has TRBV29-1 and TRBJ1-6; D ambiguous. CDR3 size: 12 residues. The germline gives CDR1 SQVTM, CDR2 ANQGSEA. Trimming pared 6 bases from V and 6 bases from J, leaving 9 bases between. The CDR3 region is CSVGEVNSPLHF. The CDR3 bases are TGCAGCGTCGGCGAGGTTAATTCACCCCTCCACTTT.

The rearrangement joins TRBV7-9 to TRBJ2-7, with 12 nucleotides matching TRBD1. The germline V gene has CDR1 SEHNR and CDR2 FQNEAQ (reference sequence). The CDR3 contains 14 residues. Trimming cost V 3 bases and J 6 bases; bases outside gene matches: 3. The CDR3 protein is CASSFGTGGGEQYV. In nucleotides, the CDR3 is TGTGCCAGCAGCTTTGGGACAGGGGGCGGCGAGCAGTACGTC.

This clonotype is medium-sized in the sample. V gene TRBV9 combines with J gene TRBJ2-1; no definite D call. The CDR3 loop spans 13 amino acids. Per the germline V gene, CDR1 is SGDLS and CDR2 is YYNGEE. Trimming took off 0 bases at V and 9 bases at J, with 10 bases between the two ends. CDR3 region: CASSVAKGSEQFF. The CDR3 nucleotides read TGTGCCAGCAGCGTAGCTAAAGGAAGTGAGCAGTTCTTC. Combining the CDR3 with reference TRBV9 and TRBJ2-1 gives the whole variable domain DSGVTQTPKHLITATGQRVTLRCSPRSGDLSVYWYQQSLDQGLQFLIQYYNGEERAKGNILERFSAQQFPDLHSELNLSSLELGDSALYFCASSVAKGSEQFFGPGTRLTVL.